The 26 T cell receptor beta chains below were found in one sample sequenced in a study of blood T cell repertoires in COVID-19. Using immunoSEQ multiplex PCR, the repertoire was profiled, and TCRdb retains in-frame clones only, with some absent. The sample includes approximately 160,000 clones, approximately 80% of them seen just once. The material sequenced was PBMCs or T cells enriched from blood (not recorded which). These receptor sequences come from a man in his forties who had recovered from COVID-19.

This clone was seen a handful of times. V gene TRBV7-3 combines with J gene TRBJ2-5, with a tentative D call TRBD2 (5 bases). The CDR3 length is 14 residues. The V and J ends lost 2 bases and 4 bases respectively, with 11 bases between them. Germline V gene data show CDR1 as SGHTA and CDR2 as FQGTGA. The CDR3 nucleotides are TGTGCCAGCAGCTTACTGGGGAGTGGAGAGACCCAGTACTTC. Translating it yields CASSLLGSGETQYF.

The chain uses TRBV9 and TRBJ2-3, with 9 bases matching TRBD2. The V segment lost 0 bases and the J segment 6 bases; nucleotides outside the gene matches: 5. The CDR3 length is 15 residues. Germline values: CDR1 SGDLS, CDR2 YYNGEE. The CDR3 protein is CASSVGGGASDTQYF. The CDR3 coding sequence is TGTGCCAGCAGCGTAGGCGGGGGGGCCTCGGATACGCAGTATTTT.

J is TRBJ1-2 and V is TRBV14; no reliable D call. Trimming left V 1 base short and J 0 bases short, with 12 bases between. The CDR3 spans 16 residues. CDR1 and CDR2 from the germline V gene are SGHDN and FVKESK. The CDR3 sequence: CASSQGGGSANYGYTF. DNA for the CDR3: TGTGCCAGCAGCCAAGGAGGCGGTTCCGCTAACTATGGCTACACCTTC.

This clone was seen only once. The rearrangement links TRBV5-1 to TRBJ2-7; 7 bases are shared with TRBD1. CDR1 and CDR2 (germline): SGHRS, YFSETQ. The CDR3 covers 14 residues. J was trimmed by 2 bases and V by 0 bases; bases with no gene match: 2. The CDR3: CASSLGTGAYEQYF. Written as DNA, the CDR3 is TGCGCCAGCAGCTTGGGGACAGGCGCCTACGAGCAGTACTTC.

The V gene is TRBV6-5, the J gene TRBJ1-6; D unclear. CDR3 length: 13 amino acids. Germline CDR1 and CDR2: MNHEY and SVGAGI. V lost 0 bases, J lost 10 bases, and 7 bases lay in between. For the CDR3, the DNA is TGTGCCAGCAGTTACTCGGGCCGATCACCCCTCCACTTT. Protein product: CASSYSGRSPLHF.

The J gene is TRBJ1-1, the V gene TRBV7-3; 7 positions match TRBD1. V gave up 4 bases and J gave up 6 bases; unmatched junction bases: 5. This CDR3 region has 13 residues. CDR1 is SGHTA and CDR2 is FQGTGA in the germline V gene. The DNA for the CDR3 is TGTGCCAGCAGCTCAGAAACAGGGGCTGAAGCTTTCTTT. Translated: CASSSETGAEAFF.

This chain links TRBV21-1 with TRBJ1-1; the table assigns TRBD1, which was not confirmed against the DNA. TRBV21-1 is listed as a pseudogene. This CDR3 is built from 18 residues. The CDR3 sequence is CASSNPVQTSRGTTEAFF. DNA of the CDR3: TGTGCCAGCAGCAACCCTGTGCAGACCTCTAGGGGGACAACTGAAGCTTTCTTT.

The V gene is TRBV19, the J gene TRBJ1-4; D gene ambiguous. The CDR3 has 13 residues. V gave up 7 bases and J gave up 3 bases, with 9 bases separating them. Looked up from germline, CDR1 is LNHDA and CDR2 is SQIVND (reference sequence). As DNA, the CDR3 is TGTGCCAGTATGGAGGAGGCTAATGAAAAACTGTTTTTT. Translated, it gives CASMEEANEKLFF.

This clone came up a few times. V usage is TRBV7-9 and J usage is TRBJ2-5; the D is unclear. This CDR3 is built from 15 residues. The V gene lost 5 bases and the J gene lost 2 bases, with 15 bases spanning the gap. Germline lookup yields CDR1 SEHNR and CDR2 FQNEAQ (reference sequence). The CDR3 nucleotides read TGTGCCAGCAGCAATCCTTACCCCGCGCAAGAGACCCAGTACTTC. Translation gives CASSNPYPAQETQYF. Based on the CDR3 plus reference TRBV7-9 and TRBJ2-5, the full variable domain is DTGVSQNPRHKITKRGQNVTFRCDPISEHNRLYWYRQTLGQGPEFLTYFQNEAQLEKSRLLSDRFSAERPKGSFSTLEIQRTEQGDSAMYLCASSNPYPAQETQYFGPGTRLLVL.

CDR3 sequence (DNA): TGTGCCAGCAGTGTGGGACAGGGAAATCTATACTACGAGCAGTACGTC. Translation: CASSVGQGNLYYEQYV. This sequence joins TRBV6-1 and TRBJ2-7; 9 nucleotides agree with TRBD1. CDR3 length: 16 residues. Losses at the gene ends were 4 bases for V and 3 bases for J; bases not matched to a gene: 10. The V gene's germline CDR1 is MNHNS and CDR2 SASEGT.

The V gene is TRBV6-6, the J gene TRBJ2-7; 10 bases are a match to TRBD2. CDR1 is MNHNY and CDR2 is SVGAGI in the germline V gene (reference sequence). Losses at the gene ends were 2 bases for V and 4 bases for J; bases not matched to a gene: 5. CDR3 length equals 15 residues. The CDR3 sequence: CASSYTTSGEYEQYF. The CDR3 DNA reads as TGTGCCAGCAGTTACACCACTAGCGGGGAATACGAGCAGTACTTC.

The chain recombines TRBV5-1 with TRBJ1-4; tentatively, D is TRBD1 (6 bases). The CDR3 consists of 15 residues. The germline V and J ends were trimmed by 2 bases and 8 bases, with 16 bases remaining between them. Per the germline V gene, CDR1 is SGHRS and CDR2 is YFSETQ. As DNA, the CDR3 is TGCGCCAGCAGCTTTTCCCCGGGACAAGGAGAAAAACTGTTTTTT. Its translation: CASSFSPGQGEKLFF.

The table lists this clone with a count of one. The chain employs TRBV23-1 and TRBJ1-6; 11 nucleotides match TRBD1. TRBV23-1 is known as an ORF, though its function is uncertain. J was trimmed by 13 bases and V by 4 bases; bases with no gene match: 3. The CDR3 consists of 13 residues. The CDR3 nucleotides read TGCGCCAGCAGTCGGACAGGGGGCTTCCCCCTCCACTTT. It translates to CASSRTGGFPLHF.

This clone appeared once. The V gene is TRBV3-1 (or the pseudogene TRBV3-2), the J gene TRBJ1-2, with 11 bases lining up with TRBD1. The CDR3 contains 15 residues. Germline V gene lookup returns CDR1 LGHDT and CDR2 YNNKEL (reference sequence). Trimming at V came to 1 base and at J to 4 bases, leaving 2 bases not matched to a gene. CDR3 sequence reads: CASSQGGQGAYGYTF. For the CDR3, the DNA is TGTGCCAGCAGCCAAGGCGGACAGGGGGCCTATGGCTACACCTTC.

This clone was picked up a small number of times. The chain combines TRBV11-2 with TRBJ1-2; 8 nucleotides line up with TRBD1. This CDR3 has 14 residues. CDR1 SGHAT and CDR2 FQNNGV come from the germline V gene. V trimming: 5 bases; J trimming: 8 bases; junction bases outside the gene matches: 10. DNA of the CDR3: TGTGCCAGCAGCCGATCACAGGGGGATTGGGGCTACACCTTC. Translation: CASSRSQGDWGYTF. Full variable domain (remainder filled in from reference TRBV11-2 and TRBJ1-2): EAGVAQSPRYKIIEKRQSVAFWCNPISGHATLYWYQQILGQGPKLLIQFQNNGVVDDSQLPKDRFSAERLKGVDSTLKIQPAKLEDSAVYLCASSRSQGDWGYTFGSGTRLTVV.

The V call is TRBV6-1, the J call TRBJ2-7, with TRBD2 identical over 11 bases. V lost 5 bases to trimming and J lost 7 bases; unmatched junction nucleotides: 10. CDR3 length equals 15 residues. Germline CDR1 is MNHNS and CDR2 is SASEGT. The CDR3 DNA follows: TGTGCCAGCAGTTCAACTAGCGGGGGTTGGCGTGAGCAGTACGTC. Its protein product is CASSSTSGGWREQYV.

This clone was counted a single time. The chain has TRBV6-5 and TRBJ1-1; D gene uncertain. V was clipped by 11 bases and J by 4 bases, with 11 bases between them. Germline V gives CDR1 MNHEY, CDR2 SVGAGI. The CDR3 totals 11 residues. CDR3 DNA: TGTGCCTTATGGTTGAGCACTGAAGCTTTCTTT. Translated: CALWLSTEAFF.

The chain uses TRBV14 and TRBJ2-2, with 7 bases that match TRBD1. With 0 bases clipped from V and 5 bases from J, the junction kept 12 bases outside the gene matches. The germline V gene has CDR1 SGHDN and CDR2 FVKESK. The CDR3 extends over 18 amino acids. The CDR3 sequence is CASSQDRGRRIGTGELFF. The CDR3 DNA sequence: TGTGCCAGCAGCCAAGACAGGGGGAGACGGATCGGGACCGGGGAGCTGTTTTTT.

V gene TRBV5-3 combines with J gene TRBJ1-2; TRBD1 agrees at 12 bases. TRBV5-3 is designated an ORF whose function remains uncertain. CDR3 length equals 16 residues. The V segment lost 0 bases and the J segment 8 bases; nucleotides outside the gene matches: 8. The CDR3 DNA follows: TGTGCCAGAAGCTTGGTAAGGGACAGGGGGCTAAGAGGCTACACCTTC. Translation: CARSLVRDRGLRGYTF.

This clone was seen a single time. This chain links TRBV18 with TRBJ1-1; D is perhaps TRBD1 (5 bases). Germline CDR1 reads KGHSH; CDR2 reads LQKENI. Trimming pared 3 bases from V and 12 bases from J, leaving 11 bases between. This CDR3 is built from 11 residues. The CDR3 protein is CASSPGQGTFF. DNA for the CDR3: TGTGCCAGCTCACCGGGGCAGGGAACTTTCTTT.

The chain links TRBV2 to TRBJ2-5; the match to TRBD1 covers 7 bases. Germline V lookup: CDR1 SNHLY, CDR2 FYNNEI. With V trimmed by 3 bases and J by 5 bases, 12 bases remained unmatched. This CDR3 is 16 amino acids long. The CDR3 sequence: CASSDVWTGESETQYF. DNA for the CDR3: TGTGCCAGCAGTGATGTGTGGACAGGCGAATCGGAGACCCAGTACTTC.

The V gene is TRBV9, the J gene TRBJ1-2; 7 bases map to TRBD1. The CDR3 is 18 amino acids. Germline values: CDR1 SGDLS, CDR2 YYNGEE. Germline trimming cut 3 bases from V and 4 bases from J; bases unmatched to any gene: 18. As DNA, the CDR3 is TGTGCCAGCAGCGCCCGGACAGGCTCACTGACGGAACTCTATGGCTACACCTTC. Translation gives CASSARTGSLTELYGYTF.

V gene TRBV3-1 (or the pseudogene TRBV3-2) combines with J gene TRBJ2-5; the D is unclear. Germline CDR1 LGHDT, CDR2 YNNKEL (reference sequence). The V and J ends lost 0 bases and 6 bases respectively, with 14 bases between them. CDR3 length equals 15 residues. CDR3 DNA sequence: TGTGCCAGCAGCCAAGACTCGACTCCAACTCAGACCCAGTACTTC. Its protein product is CASSQDSTPTQTQYF.

The V and J genes are TRBV6-5 and TRBJ1-1; D may be TRBD1 (5 bases). This CDR3 comprises 15 residues. Looked up from germline, CDR1 is MNHEY and CDR2 is SVGAGI. Trimming took 5 bases from V and 0 from J, leaving 13 bases between them. CDR3 amino acids: CASSQNGGMNTEAFF. In nucleotides, the CDR3 is TGTGCCAGCAGTCAGAACGGGGGGATGAACACTGAAGCTTTCTTT.

The genes are TRBV7-8 and TRBJ2-7; D is perhaps TRBD2 (6 bases). Trimming left V 3 bases short and J 1 base short, with 7 bases between. The CDR3 is 13 residues long. Germline V gives CDR1 SGHVS, CDR2 FQNEAQ. CDR3 DNA: TGTGCCAGCAGCTTCGGGGGATCCTACGAGCAGTACGTC. Its translation is CASSFGGSYEQYV.

V and J are TRBV6-5 and TRBJ1-5; no clear D gene. Trimming left V 8 bases short and J 0 bases short, with 8 bases between. Germline CDR1 is MNHEY and CDR2 is SVGAGI. The length of the CDR3 is 13 residues. The CDR3 DNA sequence: TGTGCCAGCTCTACCATTAGCAATCAGCCCCAGCATTTT. It specifies CASSTISNQPQHF.